The 6 T cell receptor beta chains in this list originate from one sample, sequenced in a study. Cells sorted as Tregs were CD4+, CD25+ and CD127-/low. TCRdb reprocessed the 5' RACE reads via MiXCR and lists one record per CDR3 protein. The table has over 45,000 distinct CDR3 sequences, less than 30% seen once; the top ten hold 2% to 2.5%. Sequencing input: tumor-infiltrating Tregs sorted from the breast tumor. The receptors here all came from a female donor with breast cancer.

The V and J genes are TRBV20-1 and TRBJ2-7, with 8 bases matching TRBD1. V trimming: 6 bases; J trimming: 4 bases; junction bases outside the gene matches: 11. CDR3 length: 14 residues. Germline lookup yields CDR1 DFQATT and CDR2 SNEGSKA (reference sequence). CDR3 sequence reads: CSARPMQGAYEQYF. CDR3 DNA: TGCAGTGCCCGACCAATGCAGGGGGCATACGAGCAGTACTTC.

The chain carries TRBV6-2 or TRBV6-3 and TRBJ2-5, with 8 bases that match TRBD2. V trimming: 4 bases; J trimming: 2 bases; junction bases outside the gene matches: 12. The CDR3 spans 17 residues. Germline V lookup: CDR1 MNHEY, CDR2 SVGEGT. CDR3 nucleotides: TGTGCCAGCAGTTTCTATCCGGGACTAGTAGAGCAAGAGACCCAGTACTTC. This encodes CASSFYPGLVEQETQYF.

This clonotype was seen many times. The rearrangement links TRBV7-2 to TRBJ2-1, with 9 bases lining up with TRBD2. The CDR3 loop spans 14 amino acids. Germline CDR1 SGHTA, CDR2 FQGNSA. The trim removed 7 bases at V and 12 bases at J, leaving 13 bases unmatched. CDR3 region: CASTIGGGGVPQFF. DNA for the CDR3: TGTGCCAGCACAATAGGAGGCGGGGGGGTCCCGCAGTTCTTC.

V is TRBV5-6 and J is TRBJ1-6; 8 positions match TRBD1. Looked up from germline, CDR1 is SGHDT and CDR2 is YYEEEE. CDR3 length: 16 residues. V was pared by 4 bases and J by 7 bases, with 10 bases of the junction left unmatched. The CDR3 DNA reads as TGTGCCAGCAGCGGGGGTGACAGGGGCATCAATTCACCCCTCCACTTT. It encodes CASSGGDRGINSPLHF.

The gene calls are TRBV20-1 and TRBJ2-7; D is undetermined. The V gene's germline CDR1 is DFQATT and CDR2 SNEGSKA (reference sequence). Trimming shortened V by 4 bases and J by 3 bases, and 10 bases separated the two germline ends. This CDR3 is 12 amino acids long. CDR3 in amino acids: CSATPSGYEQYF. CDR3 coding DNA: TGCAGTGCTACCCCTTCCGGCTACGAGCAGTACTTC.

The gene calls are TRBV15 and TRBJ2-1, with TRBD2 matching over 9 bases. V gave up 6 bases and J gave up 7 bases; unmatched junction bases: 10. Germline V gene sequence: CDR1 LNHNV, CDR2 YYDKDF (reference sequence). This CDR3 has 15 residues. The CDR3 protein is CATRLAGLLRNEQFF. CDR3 nucleotide sequence: TGTGCCACCAGACTAGCGGGTTTACTTCGGAATGAGCAGTTCTTC.